This TCR beta chain was profiled in a study of beta chain features in type 1 diabetes (dated by TCRdb to 2017 to 2018). Context from the whole study: Patients and healthy donors did not differ in mean age, gender distribution, total cell number or subset yield. A total of 85 million to 140 million sorted cells were examined across all samples, and a strong correlation was observed between cell number per subset and RNA yield. Whereas all 30 or so donors provided naive and central memory subsets, regulatory and stem cell-like memory subsets were isolated from just 8 patients and roughly eight healthy donors. The study compared TCRB repertoires of sorted circulating CD4+ T cell subsets between recently diagnosed type 1 diabetes patients and matched healthy donors.

This clone was seen only a few times. Its antigen remains undetermined. No much larger clonotype is one base removed from it; base qualities were not supplied. All of the isolated RNA was reverse transcribed with the High Capacity cDNA Reverse Transcription Kit, so expressed TCRB transcripts were sequenced. Deep immunoSEQ sequencing was performed on naive, central memory and regulatory T cell samples, with an average of roughly 3.3 million total reads per sample. Sorted cells were lysed in RLT buffer, and RNA was extracted using DNase-treated RNeasy Micro or Mini kits according to cell number. Each cell subset was processed separately to prevent cross-contamination, with patient and healthy donor samples processed together. The immunoSEQ multiplex PCR was used to amplify TCRB sequences from cDNA, generating 87-bp fragments that spanned the CDR3 region. The amplicons were sequenced using the Illumina HiSeq platform. On the authors' methods: PCR bias was corrected computationally using synthetic template baselines, and reads within Hamming distance 2 were collapsed, with unmergeable singletons discarded. Reads were aligned against IMGT so that V, D and J genes, CDR3 length and insertions or deletions at six rearrangement sites could be assigned. Clonotype counts were normalized to sorted cell number within each subset before computing true diversity and Gini coefficients with the tcR R package. The overlap coefficient, calculated on TCRB nucleotide sequences, was used to measure repertoire sharing. As a proxy for the pre-selection repertoire, out-of-frame TCRB sequences from naive cells were analyzed. TCRdb took this table from immuneACCESS and kept in-frame rearrangements with V and J called. Such tables lack part of the clones; where checked against another copy, unresolved V genes explain under half of the gap, and the rest is unexplained. The D gene and trimming were derived from the DNA, and the V and J assignments and clone size from that table. A total of roughly 340,000 clones appear in this sample, around an eighth of them only once. Jointly, the top ten make up about 0.015% of the sample.

For this chain, trimming is 0 bases at the V end and 1 base at the J end, and the number of junction bases without a gene match is 19. For CDR1 and CDR2, the germline V gene (reference sequence) lists GTSNPN and SVGIG. CDR3 length: 20 amino acids, cysteine to phenylalanine. Of the read, only the CDR3 DNA is kept; its 60 bases are in frame from base 1. General conclusions and limits of the study: The naive, central memory and regulatory TCRB repertoires appeared to resemble one another more closely among patients than among healthy donors. At VDJ recombination sites, patients with type 1 diabetes made fewer insertions and deleted more nucleotides, a pattern implying thymic rearrangement abnormalities. Sequencing cDNA rather than genomic DNA could over-represent highly expressing activated cells, although activation and CD3 levels did not differ between groups. Shorter templates might have been favored by PCR, but patient and control samples were amplified and corrected together, so both groups would have been affected equally by any skew. A moderate but significant shortening of TCRB CDR3 length was observed in type 1 diabetes patients in all four CD4+ subsets. Because the HLA sub-analyses included only small numbers of individuals, any influence of HLA type on TCRB rearrangement was left unresolved.

Each donor gave one peripheral blood draw, averaging roughly 120 mL, which was collected into heparinised tubes. Naive, central memory, regulatory and stem cell-like memory CD4+ T cells were sorted on a BD FACSAria II using a panel including CD45RO, CCR7, CD25, CD127, CD95 and CD27. A purity above 98% was achieved for all sorted populations. PBMCs were separated immediately by Lymphoprep density gradient centrifugation and were stained directly, without being cultured. So that batch effects would be minimized, each experiment stained and sorted samples in pairs, pairing one healthy donor with one patient.

The clonotype was recovered from a woman under 30 with type 1 diabetes. The V and J genes are TRBV30 and TRBJ2-3, and 7 junction bases match TRBD2. The source material was naive CD4+ T cells from blood. The cell subset or site label, read with the paper, signifies: true naive CD4+ T cells. The CDR3: CAWSVMAGEVWLLGTDTQYF. The nucleotide sequence is TGTGCCTGGAGTGTAATGGCGGGAGAGGTCTGGCTGTTAGGCACAGATACGCAGTATTTT.